This section outlines one T cell receptor (beta chain) sequence together with its context. This specimen comes from a study of T cell changes during pregnancy in multiple sclerosis. Trimming removed 3 bases from V and 0 bases from J, with 8 bases in between. Germline CDR1 is MNHEY and CDR2 is SVGAGI. The CDR3 is 15 amino acids. The repertoire was sequenced with immunoSEQ multiplex PCR; TCRdb's copy has only in-frame clones and lacks some. Of tens of thousands of clones listed, over 80% are singletons. The sequencing used CD4+ T cells from peripheral blood mononuclear cells, collected in the first trimester of pregnancy. The receptor comes from a female donor with multiple sclerosis, enrolled in a pregnancy study. The chain links TRBV6-5 to TRBJ1-4; a possible D gene is TRBD1 (5 bases). CDR3 DNA: TGTGCCAGCAGTTATTCGGGGGCAACTAATGAAAAACTGTTTTTT. Its protein product is CASSYSGATNEKLFF.